Listed below are T cell receptor beta chains from one sample, sequenced in a study of T cell responses to AZD1222 COVID-19 vaccine. The table came from immunoSEQ multiplex PCR; TCRdb's copy has only in-frame clones and leaves some out. The sample includes 100,000 to 110,000 clones, 80% to 90% of them seen just once. The sequenced sample was peripheral blood, obtained on day 0 of MenACWY control vaccination. The source is an adult in good health. Each CDR3 is given with its conserved first and last residue. D genes are given only for firm matches. Clone size appears in some rows only: once, few, many, or a class for an expanded clone.

d_call j_call clone_size v_call cdr3_aa cdr3_nt
TRBD1 TRBJ2-2 - TRBV5-1 CASRGTVGAGELFF TGCGCCAGCAGGGGGACAGTTGGGGCCGGGGAGCTGTTTTTT
- TRBJ2-2 - TRBV27 CASRAPGERGELFF TGTGCCAGCAGGGCACCGGGGGAGAGGGGGGAGCTGTTTTTT
TRBD2 TRBJ2-3 - TRBV6-5 CASSYREGTDTQYF TGTGCCAGCAGTTACCGGGAGGGCACAGATACGCAGTATTTT
TRBD1 TRBJ1-2 - TRBV28 CASRTGQASLLGYTF TGTGCCAGCAGGACGGGACAGGCCTCACTCCTGGGCTACACCTTC
- TRBJ1-1 - TRBV25-1 CASNEGEATEAFF TGTGCCAGCAACGAAGGGGAGGCCACTGAAGCTTTCTTT
- TRBJ2-1 once TRBV7-6 CASSSGFEQFF TGTGCCAGCAGCTCGGGTTTTGAGCAGTTCTTC
TRBD1 TRBJ1-4 once TRBV29-1 CSVPGGESEKLFF TGCAGCGTCCCAGGGGGAGAGAGTGAAAAACTGTTTTTT
- TRBJ1-3 - TRBV6-5 CANRGSGNTIYF TGTGCCAACCGGGGCTCAGGAAACACCATATATTTT
- TRBJ2-3 - TRBV11-2 CASSSLLTGTDTQYF TGTGCCAGCAGCTCCCTCTTGACTGGCACAGATACGCAGTATTTT
- TRBJ1-5 - TRBV9 CASTPDPREGQPQHF TGTGCCAGCACCCCGGACCCCCGTGAGGGACAGCCCCAGCATTTT
TRBD1 TRBJ2-7 - TRBV27 CASSSTGPPYEQYF TGTGCCAGCAGTTCGACAGGGCCTCCCTACGAGCAGTACTTC
- TRBJ1-2 - TRBV5-6 CASSLGGQTYGYTF TGTGCCAGCAGCTTGGGTGGACAGACCTATGGCTACACCTTC
TRBD1 TRBJ2-3 - TRBV29-1 CSGQGAEDTQYF TGCAGCGGACAGGGGGCAGAAGATACGCAGTATTTT
- TRBJ1-1 few TRBV4-1 CASRRDLEAFF TGCGCCAGCCGTCGGGACCTTGAAGCTTTCTTT
TRBD1 TRBJ1-2 - TRBV11-2 CASSLSDRAAGYTF TGTGCCAGCAGCTTATCGGACAGGGCGGCTGGCTACACCTTC
- TRBJ1-1 - TRBV28 CASSLQGMPEAFF TGTGCCAGCAGTTTACAGGGAATGCCTGAAGCTTTCTTT
- TRBJ1-4 once TRBV28 CASSYGVGMGEKLFF TGTGCCAGCAGTTATGGTGTGGGGATGGGGGAAAAACTGTTTTTT
- TRBJ2-3 - TRBV7-2 CASSLGYTQYF TGTGCCAGCAGCTTAGGCTACACGCAGTATTTT
TRBD2 TRBJ2-7 - TRBV5-1 CASSLWGGSYEQYF TGCGCCAGCAGCTTGTGGGGAGGGTCCTACGAGCAGTACTTC
- TRBJ2-1 - TRBV7-2 CASHRADSYNEQFF TGTGCCAGCCATCGGGCGGACTCCTACAATGAGCAGTTCTTC
- TRBJ2-1 - TRBV21-1 CASSNDGRYNEQFF TGTGCCAGCAGCAACGACGGGAGGTACAATGAGCAGTTCTTC
- TRBJ2-1 - TRBV7-2 CASSPPPVAFYNEQFF TGTGCCAGCAGCCCCCCCCCGGTAGCGTTTTACAATGAGCAGTTCTTC
- TRBJ1-2 - TRBV5-1 CASSLAYGTFNYGYTF TGCGCCAGCAGCTTGGCCTACGGCACCTTTAACTATGGCTACACCTTC
TRBD1 TRBJ2-4 few TRBV6-2/TRBV6-3 CASSGTGETDIQYF TGTGCCAGCAGTGGGACAGGGGAGACGGACATTCAGTACTTC
- TRBJ1-1 - TRBV19 CASTISGGGLYTEAFF TGTGCCAGTACCATATCGGGGGGGGGCCTGTACACTGAAGCTTTCTTT
- TRBJ2-1 - TRBV5-1 CASSTLGVGEQFF TGCGCCAGCAGTACATTGGGGGTTGGTGAGCAGTTCTTC
TRBD1 TRBJ1-4 - TRBV7-2 CASSPPSSDRGREKLFF TGTGCCAGCAGCCCCCCGTCCTCGGACAGGGGGCGTGAAAAACTGTTTTTT
TRBD1 TRBJ1-2 - TRBV28 CASSPTGQVRYGYTF TGTGCCAGCAGTCCCACAGGACAGGTTCGCTATGGCTACACCTTC
- TRBJ1-6 - TRBV5-1 CASSSSGGNNSPLHF TGCGCCAGCAGTTCATCGGGAGGGAATAATTCACCCCTCCACTTT
- TRBJ1-2 once TRBV30 CAWSVAGANYGYTF TGTGCCTGGAGTGTCGCCGGAGCTAACTATGGCTACACCTTC
TRBD1 TRBJ2-7 - TRBV4-1 CASSQRQGSSSYEQYF TGCGCCAGCAGCCAACGACAGGGGTCGAGCTCCTACGAGCAGTACTTC
- TRBJ2-7 - TRBV30 CAWSSEGDVDEQYF TGTGCCTGGAGTTCGGAGGGAGATGTGGACGAGCAGTACTTC
TRBD2 TRBJ2-3 few TRBV6-1 CASSESLAGVGGTDTQYF TGTGCCAGCAGTGAATCTCTAGCGGGAGTTGGTGGCACAGATACGCAGTATTTT
- TRBJ2-7 - TRBV3-1/TRBV3-2 CASSQEGAYEQYF TGTGCCAGCAGCCAAGAAGGGGCCTACGAGCAGTACTTC